These 15 T cell receptor beta chains share one sample of origin, sequenced in a study of beta chain features in type 1 diabetes. Sequenced material consisted of expressed TCRB transcripts (all of the isolated RNA was reverse transcribed). The assay was immunoSEQ multiplex PCR, and TCRdb's table has in-frame clones only and misses some. The data contain around 310,000 clones, approximately 9.9% of them singletons. The sample comprised naive CD4+ T cells from blood. All receptors come from a woman under 40 in good health.

The CDR3 bases are TGCAGCGCCCGGTTGGCTCAGGGCACAGATACGCAGTATTTT. This codes for CSARLAQGTDTQYF. The chain uses TRBV29-1 and TRBJ2-3; no reliable D call. Trimming removed 7 bases from V and 1 base from J, with 15 bases in between. The CDR3 loop spans 14 amino acids. Looked up from germline, CDR1 is SQVTM and CDR2 is ANQGSEA.

The V gene is TRBV28, the J gene TRBJ2-6; D not resolved. Germline values: CDR1 MDHEN, CDR2 SYDVKM. V lost 1 base to trimming and J lost 1 base, with 5 bases between them. The CDR3 sequence is 15 residues long. CDR3 amino acids: CASSLSVSGANVLTF. The CDR3 bases are TGTGCCAGCAGTTTATCAGTTTCTGGGGCCAACGTCCTGACTTTC.

This clone showed up just a few times. The chain has TRBV6-1 and TRBJ2-5, with D perhaps matching TRBD2 (5 bases). The V gene's germline CDR1 is MNHNS and CDR2 SASEGT. The CDR3 sequence is 15 residues long. The germline V and J ends were trimmed by 6 bases and 1 base, with 15 bases remaining between them. The CDR3 loop is CASRHAHGIQETQYF. Written as DNA, the CDR3 is TGTGCCAGCAGACACGCACACGGGATCCAAGAGACCCAGTACTTC.

The chain employs TRBV7-2 and TRBJ2-1; TRBD2 matches at 7 bases. This CDR3 is 16 amino acids long. The trim removed 6 bases at V and 6 bases at J, leaving 14 bases unmatched. Germline assignment: CDR1 SGHTA and CDR2 FQGNSA. The CDR3 DNA reads as TGTGCCAGCAGTAATAGACCCGGCGGGGGAGGCAATGAGCAGTTCTTC. It translates to CASSNRPGGGGNEQFF.

There are a few counts of this clone. This chain links TRBV9 with TRBJ1-1; 8 bases map to TRBD1. The V and J ends lost 2 bases and 4 bases, in that order; junction bases with no gene match: 7. CDR1 and CDR2 (germline): SGDLS, YYNGEE. CDR3 length equals 15 residues. The CDR3 region is CASSVPPDRATEAFF. The CDR3 DNA sequence: TGTGCCAGCAGCGTCCCCCCGGACAGGGCCACTGAAGCTTTCTTT.

J is TRBJ2-3 and V is TRBV30; TRBD2 matches at 12 bases. Germline assignment: CDR1 GTSNPN and CDR2 SVGIG (reference sequence). The CDR3 covers 17 residues. With V trimmed by 3 bases and J by 5 bases, 12 bases remained unmatched. CDR3 bases: TGTGCCTGGAGACCCCCGGGACTAGCGGGCCCTGGAGATACGCAGTATTTT. The encoded protein is CAWRPPGLAGPGDTQYF.

The chain has TRBV5-1 and TRBJ2-7; the match to TRBD2 covers 8 bases. This CDR3 is built from 12 residues. Germline lookup yields CDR1 SGHRS and CDR2 YFSETQ. J was trimmed by 7 bases and V by 1 base; bases with no gene match: 1. DNA for the CDR3: TGCGCCAGCAGCTTGAAGCGGGGGGAGCAGTACTTC. Amino acid sequence: CASSLKRGEQYF.

This chain joins TRBV4-3 and TRBJ2-5; D uncertain. The J call is uncertain, as TRBJ2-7 better fits the DNA end. CDR1 is LGHNA, CDR2 YSLEER, per germline. This CDR3 has 14 residues. The CDR3 DNA reads TGCGCCAGCAGCCAAGATGTCTCCGTCTACGAGCAGTACTTC. This codes for CASSQDVSVYEQYF.

V is TRBV18 and J is TRBJ1-1; D possibly corresponds to TRBD1 (6 bases). This CDR3 region has 14 residues. CDR1 is KGHSH, CDR2 LQKENI, per germline. Trimming took 4 bases from V and 1 from J, leaving 10 bases between them. CDR3 amino acids: CASSQIRGNTEAFF. In DNA, the CDR3 is TGTGCCAGCTCACAAATCAGGGGGAACACTGAAGCTTTCTTT.

This chain links TRBV5-4 with TRBJ1-1; 7 nucleotides agree with TRBD1. This CDR3 is built from 14 residues. The germline V gene encodes CDR1 SGHNT and CDR2 YYREEE (reference sequence). V lost 3 bases and J lost 3; bases outside the gene matches: 5. This CDR3 is CASSSTTGDTEAFF. For the CDR3, the DNA is TGTGCCAGCAGCTCAACTACAGGGGACACTGAAGCTTTCTTT.

The genes are TRBV5-1 and TRBJ2-5; D might be TRBD2 (6 bases). The CDR3 is 15 residues long. The germline gives CDR1 SGHRS, CDR2 YFSETQ. V gave up 5 bases and J gave up 0 bases, with 14 bases separating them. CDR3 protein: CASSWGDRYQETQYF. For the CDR3, the DNA is TGCGCCAGCAGTTGGGGGGACCGGTACCAAGAGACCCAGTACTTC.

CDR3 bases: TGTGCCAGCAGTTTATACTATGTGTATGAGCAGTTCTTC. It is translated as CASSLYYVYEQFF. The chain carries TRBV28 and TRBJ2-1, with D unresolved. Per germline, CDR1 MDHEN and CDR2 SYDVKM. The ends were cut back, 1 base at V and 8 bases at J, with 9 bases in the middle. The CDR3 extends over 13 amino acids.

This clone has only a few counts. The V call is TRBV25-1, the J call TRBJ2-3, with D possibly TRBD2 on 6 matching bases. The germline CDR1 and CDR2 sequences are MGHDK and SYGVNS. Trimming took off 4 bases at V and 0 bases at J, with 11 bases between the two ends. The CDR3 has 15 amino acids. CDR3 DNA sequence: TGTGCCAGCAGTGCACTAGCTGTTAGCACAGATACGCAGTATTTT. Residues: CASSALAVSTDTQYF.

The chain joins TRBV30 to TRBJ2-2; a possible D gene is TRBD1 (6 bases). The CDR3 sequence is 16 residues long. V shed 0 bases and J shed 5 bases, with 16 bases lying between them. The germline CDR1 and CDR2 sequences are GTSNPN and SVGIG (reference sequence). CDR3 coding DNA: TGTGCCTGGAGTGTAGTGGAACAGGGAAGGACCGGGGAGCTGTTTTTT. Its translation is CAWSVVEQGRTGELFF. The full variable domain, in which reference TRBV30 and TRBJ2-2 provide the parts outside the CDR3, is SQTIHQWPATLVQPVGSPLSLECTVEGTSNPNLYWYRQAAGRGLQLLFYSVGIGQISSEVPQNLSASRPQDRQFILSSKKLLLSDSGFYLCAWSVVEQGRTGELFFGEGSRLTVL.

The V and J genes are TRBV19 and TRBJ1-5; 8 bases map to TRBD1. The CDR3 length is 16 residues. V gave up 3 bases and J gave up 7 bases; unmatched junction bases: 11. Germline CDR1 reads LNHDA; CDR2 reads SQIVND (reference sequence). The CDR3 region has the DNA TGTGCCAGTAGTATTTTTTCGACAGGGGAAGGACAGCCCCAGCATTTT. It yields the protein CASSIFSTGEGQPQHF.